This record covers a single T cell receptor (beta chain). The data belong to a study of blood T cell repertoires in COVID-19. In the study overall: Samples of COVID-19 (acute and convalescent) were obtained from the United States, Italy and Spain. Sources were T cells, B-cell-depleted T cells, or PBMCs; the material itself was cDNA or gDNA.

As handled by the study authors: Amplifying reference gene primers gave estimates of nucleated cell counts. TCRdb keeps only in-frame clones here, not all; method: immunoSEQ multiplex PCR. That table is the source of V, J and clone size, and D and trimming were worked out from the DNA. The sample records under 300,000 clones, about nine tenths being singletons. This TCR was recovered from a man aged 55 to 70 who had recovered from COVID-19. The material sequenced was peripheral blood.

CDR3 in DNA: TGTGCCACCGCGAAATCAAGGAACACCGGGGAGCTGTTTTTT. This codes for CATAKSRNTGELFF. The chain carries TRBV24-1 and TRBJ2-2; D gene ambiguous. Germline V CDR1 and CDR2: KGHDR, SFDVKD. The CDR3 length is 14 residues. V lost 9 bases and J 1 base, leaving 11 bases between the germline ends.